Following are 6 T cell receptor beta chains from one sample sequenced in a study of blood T cell repertoires in COVID-19. Profiled with immunoSEQ multiplex PCR; TCRdb holds only in-frame clones, not every one. Of nearly 350,000 clones in the sample, more than 70% were seen once. Specimen: peripheral blood. The receptors derive from a man younger than 45 with active or convalescent COVID-19.

The V gene is TRBV24-1, the J gene TRBJ2-3; 7 bases map to TRBD2. The CDR3 is 16 amino acids. Germline CDR1 reads KGHDR; CDR2 reads SFDVKD. J was trimmed by 2 bases and V by 7 bases; bases with no gene match: 11. The CDR3 nucleotides read TGTGCCACCAGAGGAGCGGGACTCTTCTTCACAGATACGCAGTATTTT. Its translation is CATRGAGLFFTDTQYF.

V gene TRBV20-1 combines with J gene TRBJ2-1; TRBD2 aligns across 9 bases. The CDR3 spans 16 residues. Germline trimming cut 3 bases from V and 4 bases from J; bases unmatched to any gene: 10. CDR1 and CDR2 (germline): DFQATT, SNEGSKA (reference sequence). CDR3 nucleotides: TGCAGTGCTAGTTTCCTAGCGGGGAGCAGATACAATGAGCAGTTCTTC. Its protein is CSASFLAGSRYNEQFF.

This clone has just one count. This sequence joins TRBV4-1 and TRBJ2-3, with TRBD2 matching over 11 bases. This CDR3 region has 16 residues. The ends lost 5 bases at V and 6 bases at J; junction bases unmatched: 10. CDR1 and CDR2 from the germline V gene are MGHRA and YSYEKL. CDR3: CASSFFSGGASDTQYF. The CDR3 coding sequence is TGCGCCAGCAGCTTCTTTAGCGGGGGGGCGTCCGATACGCAGTATTTT.

The chain links TRBV4-3 to TRBJ2-7; D gene uncertain. The CDR3 totals 18 residues. CDR1 and CDR2 from the germline V gene are LGHNA and YSLEER. Trimming stripped 1 base from V and 0 bases from J, with 19 bases between. The CDR3 nucleotides read TGCGCCAGCAGCCAAGCCTATAGGAGAAGTCAACCCTCCTACGAGCAGTACTTC. The encoded protein is CASSQAYRRSQPSYEQYF.

This chain connects TRBV12-2 to TRBJ1-5; the table calls TRBD1, which could not be checked here. TRBV12-2 is listed as a pseudogene. This CDR3 is built from 13 residues. The CDR3 sequence: CASRFTGFQPQHF. Here the CDR3 DNA reads TGTGCAAGTCGCTTTACAGGGTTCCAGCCCCAGCATTTT.

The V call is TRBV4-3, the J call TRBJ1-5; the D is unclear. Per germline, CDR1 LGHNA and CDR2 YSLEER. V lost 3 bases to trimming and J lost 2 bases, with 14 bases between them. This CDR3 is built from 16 residues. CDR3 residues: CASSQHIQARNQPQHF. The CDR3 nucleotides are TGCGCCAGCAGCCAGCATATCCAAGCCCGCAATCAGCCCCAGCATTTT.